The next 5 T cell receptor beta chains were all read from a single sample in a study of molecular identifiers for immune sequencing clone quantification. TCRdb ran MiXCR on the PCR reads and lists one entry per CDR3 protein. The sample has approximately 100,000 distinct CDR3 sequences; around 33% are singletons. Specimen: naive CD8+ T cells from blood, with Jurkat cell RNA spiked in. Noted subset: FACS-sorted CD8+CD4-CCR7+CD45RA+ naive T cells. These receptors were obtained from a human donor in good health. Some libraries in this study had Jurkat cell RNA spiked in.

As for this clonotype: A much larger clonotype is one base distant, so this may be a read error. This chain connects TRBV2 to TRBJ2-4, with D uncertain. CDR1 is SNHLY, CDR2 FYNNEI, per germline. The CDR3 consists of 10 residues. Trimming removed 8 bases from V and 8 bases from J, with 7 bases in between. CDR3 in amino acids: CASGEYIQYF. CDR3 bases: TGTGCCAGCGGCGAATACATTCAGTACTTC.

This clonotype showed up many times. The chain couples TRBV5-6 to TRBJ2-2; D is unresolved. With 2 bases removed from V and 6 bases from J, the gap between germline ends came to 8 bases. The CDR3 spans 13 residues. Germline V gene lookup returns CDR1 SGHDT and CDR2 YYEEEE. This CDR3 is CASSFGSSGELFF. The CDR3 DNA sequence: TGTGCCAGCAGCTTCGGCTCATCCGGGGAGCTGTTTTTT. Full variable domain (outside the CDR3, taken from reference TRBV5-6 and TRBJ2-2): DAGVTQSPTHLIKTRGQQVTLRCSPKSGHDTVSWYQQALGQGPQFIFQYYEEEERQRGNFPDRFSGHQFPNYSSELNVNALLLGDSALYLCASSFGSSGELFFGEGSRLTVL.

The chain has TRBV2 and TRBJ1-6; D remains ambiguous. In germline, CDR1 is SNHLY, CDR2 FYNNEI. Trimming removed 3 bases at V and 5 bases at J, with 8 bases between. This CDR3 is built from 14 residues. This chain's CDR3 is CASSEQNNNSPLHF. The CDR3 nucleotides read TGTGCCAGCAGTGAGCAGAATAATAATTCACCCCTCCACTTT.

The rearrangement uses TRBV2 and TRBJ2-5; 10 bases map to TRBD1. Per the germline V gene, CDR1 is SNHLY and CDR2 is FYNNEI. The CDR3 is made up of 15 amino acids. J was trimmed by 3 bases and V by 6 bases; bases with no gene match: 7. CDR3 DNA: TGTGCCAGCAGCGGGACAGGGGCGCTGGAAGAGACCCAGTACTTC. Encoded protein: CASSGTGALEETQYF.

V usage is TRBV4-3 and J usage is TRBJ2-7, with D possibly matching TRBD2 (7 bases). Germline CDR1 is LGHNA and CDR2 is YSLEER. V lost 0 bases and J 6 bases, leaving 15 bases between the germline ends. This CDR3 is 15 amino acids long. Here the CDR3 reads CASSQESKGGAEQYF. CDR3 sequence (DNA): TGCGCCAGCAGCCAAGAATCTAAAGGGGGGGCCGAGCAGTACTTC.